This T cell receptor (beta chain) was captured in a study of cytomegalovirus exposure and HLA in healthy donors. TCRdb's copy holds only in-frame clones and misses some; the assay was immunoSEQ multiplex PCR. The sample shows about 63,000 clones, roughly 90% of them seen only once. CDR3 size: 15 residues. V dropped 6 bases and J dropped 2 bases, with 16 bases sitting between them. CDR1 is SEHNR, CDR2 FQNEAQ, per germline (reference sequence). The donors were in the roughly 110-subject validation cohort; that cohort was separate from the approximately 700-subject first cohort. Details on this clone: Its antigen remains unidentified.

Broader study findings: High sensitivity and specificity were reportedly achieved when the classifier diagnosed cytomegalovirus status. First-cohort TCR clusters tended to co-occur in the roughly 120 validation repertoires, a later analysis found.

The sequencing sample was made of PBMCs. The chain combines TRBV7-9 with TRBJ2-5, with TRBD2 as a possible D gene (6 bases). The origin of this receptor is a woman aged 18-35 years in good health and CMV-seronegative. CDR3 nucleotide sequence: TGTGCCAGCAGTTTTATGGGACTGAATCAAGAGACCCAGTACTTC. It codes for CASSFMGLNQETQYF.